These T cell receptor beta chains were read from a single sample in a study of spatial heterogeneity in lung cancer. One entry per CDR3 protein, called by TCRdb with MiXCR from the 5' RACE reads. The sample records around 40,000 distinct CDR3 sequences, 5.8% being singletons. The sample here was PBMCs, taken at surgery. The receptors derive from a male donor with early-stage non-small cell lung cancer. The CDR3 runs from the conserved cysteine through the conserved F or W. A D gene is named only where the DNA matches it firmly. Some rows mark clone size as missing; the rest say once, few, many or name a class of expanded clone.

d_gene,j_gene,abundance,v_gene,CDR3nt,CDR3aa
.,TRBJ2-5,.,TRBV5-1,TGCGCCAGCAGCCCGGGGACTTTCCAGTACTTC,CASSPGTFQYF
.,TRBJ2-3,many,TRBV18,TGTGCCAGCTCACCACTCGGTAGCACAGATACGCAGTATTTT,CASSPLGSTDTQYF
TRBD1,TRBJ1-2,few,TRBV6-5,TGTGCCAGCGGACAGGGAGACTATGGCTACACCTTC,CASGQGDYGYTF
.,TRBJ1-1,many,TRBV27,TGTGCCAGCAGTACCGCAGGGACGGGTCGAGCTTTCTTT,CASSTAGTGRAFF
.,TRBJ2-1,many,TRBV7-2,TGTGCCAGCAGCTTAGGCAATGAGCAGTTCTTC,CASSLGNEQFF
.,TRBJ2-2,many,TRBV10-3,TGTGCCATCAGTGGAGGGGCCGATACCGGGGAGCTGTTTTTT,CAISGGADTGELFF
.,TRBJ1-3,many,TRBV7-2,TGTGCCAGCAGCCCACAAGGCGGATTCTCTGGAAACACCATATATTTT,CASSPQGGFSGNTIYF
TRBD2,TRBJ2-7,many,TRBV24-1,TGTGCCACCAGTGACGGGGGGACCTACGAGCAGTACTTC,CATSDGGTYEQYF
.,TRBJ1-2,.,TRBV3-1,TGTGCCAGCAGCCAATCTTACGGCGAGCGTGGCTACACCTTC,CASSQSYGERGYTF
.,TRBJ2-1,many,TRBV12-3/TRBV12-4,TGTGCCAGCAGTTTGTCAGGGGCGACCTCGGGACATTACAATGAGCAGTTCTTC,CASSLSGATSGHYNEQFF
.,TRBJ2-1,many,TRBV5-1,TGCGCCAGCAGCCGGCAACAAGGGGGGGCCAATGAGCAGTTCTTC,CASSRQQGGANEQFF
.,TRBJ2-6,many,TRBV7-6,TGTGCCAGCAGCCCACCGGTTGGGGCCAACGTCCTGACTTTC,CASSPPVGANVLTF
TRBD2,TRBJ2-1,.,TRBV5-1,TGCGCCAGCAGCCTGGGAGGGGTTAATGAGCAGTTCTTC,CASSLGGVNEQFF
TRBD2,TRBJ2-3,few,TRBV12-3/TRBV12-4,TGTGCCAGCAGTTCGGCGGGGGGGCGAGGTACGCAGTATTTT,CASSSAGGRGTQYF
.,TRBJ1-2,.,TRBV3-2,TGTGCCAGCAGCCACAAACCCGGACAGCCCATCTATGGCTACACCTTC,CASSHKPGQPIYGYTF
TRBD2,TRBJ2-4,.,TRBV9,TGTGCCAGCAGCGGACCCTCGAGCGGGGGGTTCAAAAACATTCAGTACTTC,CASSGPSSGGFKNIQYF
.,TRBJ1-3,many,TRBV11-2,TGTGCCAGCAGCTTAAAAAGGGAACCGTGGATCAGTTCTAATGGAAACACCATATATTTT,CASSLKREPWISSNGNTIYF
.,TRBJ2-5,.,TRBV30,TGTGCCTGGAGTGTCTCACCCACCGATCAAGAGACCCAGTACTTC,CAWSVSPTDQETQYF
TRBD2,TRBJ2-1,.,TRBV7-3,TGTGCCAGCAGCCGCAGAGTAGCGGGGGTGAATGAGCAGTTCTTC,CASSRRVAGVNEQFF
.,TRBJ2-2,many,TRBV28,TGTGCCAGCAGCTTAAGATGGAGTGGCACCGGGGAGCTGTTTTTT,CASSLRWSGTGELFF
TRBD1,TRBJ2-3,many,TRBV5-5,TGTGCCAGCAGCTCAGACAGGGCTAGCACAGATACGCAGTATTTT,CASSSDRASTDTQYF
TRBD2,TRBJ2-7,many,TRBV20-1,TGCAGTGCTATGGGACTAGCGGGGGGCTACGAGCAGTACTTC,CSAMGLAGGYEQYF
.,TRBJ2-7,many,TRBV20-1,TGCAGTGCTAGGAGGGGCCGACTAGACGAGCAGTACTTC,CSARRGRLDEQYF
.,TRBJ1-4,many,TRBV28,TGTGCCAGCAGTTTCTGGGGGCGGGTAGAAAAACTGTTTTTT,CASSFWGRVEKLFF
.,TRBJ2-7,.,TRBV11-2,TGTGCCAGCAGCTTAATTCGACATGGGACCTACGAGCAGTACTTC,CASSLIRHGTYEQYF
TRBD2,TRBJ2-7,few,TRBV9,TGTGCCAGCAGCGTAGAGCCTAGCGGGGGGACCTACGAGCAGTACTTC,CASSVEPSGGTYEQYF
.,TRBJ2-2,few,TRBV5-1,TGCGCCAGCAGTTTACAGGGGGGGCCCACCGGGGAGCTGTTTTTT,CASSLQGGPTGELFF
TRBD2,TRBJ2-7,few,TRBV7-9,TGTGCCAGCAGTTCTACTAGCGGGAGCTCCTACGAGCAGTACTTC,CASSSTSGSSYEQYF